Sequencing of this TCR beta chain was carried out in a study of PD-1 blockade in classical Hodgkin lymphoma. Notes on the study in general: The drivers behind the repertoire differences, possibly disease activity or prior therapy, remain undefined. In newly diagnosed patients, baseline TCR diversity was reportedly below that of healthy donors.

Brentuximab vedotin exposure varied, and every patient relapsed after autologous stem cell transplantation. Libraries were prepared by immunoSEQ multiplex PCR; TCRdb keeps only in-frame clonotypes and omits some of them. The sample holds 45,000 to 65,000 clones; roughly 73% are singletons and the top ten take around 15%. With 3 bases removed from V and 8 bases from J, the gap between germline ends came to 16 bases. The CDR3 consists of 14 residues. CDR1 and CDR2 from the germline V gene are KGHSH and LQKENI. As for this clone: The antigen remains undetermined.

Sequences were derived from peripheral blood mononuclear cells (PBMCs), sampled before the second cycle of nivolumab. This TCR came from a human donor with classical Hodgkin lymphoma. This sequence joins TRBV18 and TRBJ1-1, with D possibly matching TRBD1 (5 bases). This CDR3 reads CASSPLRDRGEAFF. CDR3 bases: TGTGCCAGCTCACCCCTCCGGGACCGCGGAGAAGCTTTCTTT.